The present T cell receptor beta chain was sequenced within a study of blood T cell repertoires in COVID-19. J was trimmed by 4 bases and V by 5 bases; bases with no gene match: 11. The germline V gene has CDR1 SGHTA and CDR2 FQGTGA. CDR3 length: 18 amino acids. Method: immunoSEQ multiplex PCR; TCRdb's copy keeps in-frame clones and lacks some. The repertoire holds about 96,000 clones, 84% seen once, with 17% in the top ten. The chain links TRBV7-3 to TRBJ2-2; 12 bases line up with TRBD2. The source material was peripheral blood. The sequence was collected from a woman aged 55-70 years with acute or convalescent COVID-19. The CDR3: CASSPQTSGGGPTGELFF. The DNA for the CDR3 is TGTGCCAGCAGCCCTCAGACTAGCGGGGGAGGACCCACCGGGGAGCTGTTTTTT.